The next 22 T cell receptor beta chains were all read from a single sample in a study of cytomegalovirus exposure and HLA in healthy donors. The PCR employed 60 Vbeta primers together with 13 Jbeta primers. Libraries were prepared by immunoSEQ multiplex PCR; TCRdb keeps only in-frame clonotypes and omits some of them. The sample has 65,000 to 80,000 clones, under 80% seen once. Sequences were obtained from PBMCs. All receptors come from a man aged 35 to 55 in good health and CMV-seropositive.

This rearrangement joins TRBV4-1 to TRBJ2-5; 9 bases are shared with TRBD1. CDR3 length: 16 residues. Looked up from germline, CDR1 is MGHRA and CDR2 is YSYEKL. V shed 2 bases, J shed 4 bases, and the junction held 8 bases outside the gene matches. The CDR3 protein is CASSQRTGGRVETQYF. The DNA of the CDR3 is TGCGCCAGCAGCCAACGTACAGGGGGCAGGGTAGAGACCCAGTACTTC.

This clone has more than one count but fewer than ten. The CDR3 DNA reads as TGTGCCAGTAGTTCCGATGACAGGGCCAGCGAGCAGTACTTC. It is translated as CASSSDDRASEQYF. The rearrangement links TRBV19 to TRBJ2-7, with 7 nucleotides matching TRBD1. CDR1 and CDR2 from the germline V gene are LNHDA and SQIVND (reference sequence). The V segment lost 5 bases and the J segment 6 bases; nucleotides outside the gene matches: 10. The CDR3 totals 14 residues.

The rearrangement uses TRBV30 and TRBJ2-5; tentatively, D is TRBD1 (6 bases). This CDR3 is built from 15 residues. Germline CDR1 reads GTSNPN; CDR2 reads SVGIG (reference sequence). The ends were cut back, 0 bases at V and 5 bases at J, with 16 bases in the middle. The CDR3 bases are TGTGCCTGGAGTGTCGGGGACACTGCGGGTGAGACCCAGTACTTC. This encodes CAWSVGDTAGETQYF.

The V gene is TRBV14, the J gene TRBJ2-2, with 10 nucleotides matching TRBD1. The CDR3 runs 17 residues. Germline trimming cut 4 bases from V and 7 bases from J; bases unmatched to any gene: 12. Germline CDR1 SGHDN, CDR2 FVKESK. Written as DNA, the CDR3 is TGTGCCAGCAGCCCAATGACAGGGGGCATATTTGGCGGGGAGCTGTTTTTT. It yields the protein CASSPMTGGIFGGELFF.

The table lists this clone with a few counts. The chain combines TRBV5-1 with TRBJ1-6, with a possible D match to TRBD1 (5 bases). The length of the CDR3 is 16 residues. In germline, CDR1 is SGHRS, CDR2 YFSETQ. V lost 3 bases and J lost 7, with 17 bases in between. Here the CDR3 DNA reads TGCGCCAGCAGCTCTACCCCTCAGGGTGGCAATTCACCCCTCCACTTT. Its protein product is CASSSTPQGGNSPLHF.

J is TRBJ1-5 and V is TRBV30, with 7 bases aligning to TRBD1. The CDR3 loop spans 14 amino acids. Germline V gives CDR1 GTSNPN, CDR2 SVGIG (reference sequence). V was clipped by 2 bases and J by 2 bases; unmatched bases: 3. DNA for the CDR3: TGTGCCTGGAGTACCACAGGGGGCAATCAGCCCCAGCATTTT. It codes for CAWSTTGGNQPQHF.

This clone was picked up one time. The rearrangement joins TRBV28 to TRBJ2-2; TRBD2 matches 7 bases. CDR3 size: 18 residues. Germline V lookup: CDR1 MDHEN, CDR2 SYDVKM. The ends lost 8 bases at V and 4 bases at J; junction bases unmatched: 19. CDR3 nucleotide sequence: TGTGCCAGCCACCCGCCGGCGGGAGAGGGGTTGGGCACCGGGGAGCTGTTTTTT. Translation: CASHPPAGEGLGTGELFF.

With respect to this clone: Its ends do not fully match the called genes, so a read error is possible. V gene TRBV7-9 combines with J gene TRBJ2-1, with D maybe TRBD1 (5 bases). The CDR3 has 13 residues. Germline V gene lookup returns CDR1 SEHNR and CDR2 FQNEAQ (reference sequence). The CDR3 bases are TGTTCCAGCAGCTTCGACAGCTACAATGAGCAGTTCTTC. Translating gives CSSSFDSYNEQFF.

The V call is TRBV19, the J call TRBJ1-5; D is perhaps TRBD1 (5 bases). CDR3 length equals 16 residues. V lost 3 bases to trimming and J lost 3 bases, with 15 bases between them. Germline loops: CDR1 LNHDA, CDR2 SQIVND (reference sequence). This CDR3 is CASSILGRVNNQPQHF. The DNA for the CDR3 is TGTGCCAGTAGTATCCTGGGCAGGGTTAACAATCAGCCCCAGCATTTT.

The chain links TRBV4-1 to TRBJ1-1, with D perhaps TRBD1 (6 bases). The CDR3 is 15 amino acids. Trimming took 0 bases from V and 4 from J, leaving 12 bases between them. Germline V gives CDR1 MGHRA, CDR2 YSYEKL. The CDR3 protein is CASSQDEGVRTEAFF. For the CDR3, the DNA is TGCGCCAGCAGCCAAGATGAGGGGGTTCGCACTGAAGCTTTCTTT.

CDR3: CASSLSGRAYEQYF. The DNA of the CDR3 is TGTGCCAGCAGCCTTAGCGGGAGGGCCTACGAGCAGTACTTC. The V call is TRBV27, the J call TRBJ2-7, with 11 nucleotides matching TRBD2. With 6 bases clipped from V and 2 bases from J, the junction kept 3 bases outside the gene matches. This CDR3 has 14 amino acids. Germline V gives CDR1 MNHEY, CDR2 SMNVEV (reference sequence).

Concerning this clone itself: Relative to the germline gene, one junction end is altered; a read error may explain this. V is TRBV11-3 and J is TRBJ1-1; tentative D call: TRBD1 (6 bases). This CDR3 is built from 15 residues. The germline CDR1 and CDR2 sequences are SGHNT and YENEEA. The CDR3 reads CVSSPQGRGGTEAFF. Here the CDR3 DNA reads TGTGTCAGCAGCCCCCAGGGGCGCGGAGGAACTGAAGCTTTCTTT.

In this sample, this clone turned up once. V and J are TRBV30 and TRBJ2-3, with D maybe TRBD2 (7 bases). Trimming took 2 bases from V and 6 from J, leaving 15 bases between them. This CDR3 comprises 14 residues. The germline V gene encodes CDR1 GTSNPN and CDR2 SVGIG (reference sequence). The CDR3 protein is CAWSRKGGHDTQYF. CDR3 nucleotides: TGTGCCTGGAGTCGGAAGGGGGGGCACGATACGCAGTATTTT. Drawing the rest from reference TRBV30 and TRBJ2-3, the complete variable domain is SQTIHQWPATLVQPVGSPLSLECTVEGTSNPNLYWYRQAAGRGLQLLFYSVGIGQISSEVPQNLSASRPQDRQFILSSKKLLLSDSGFYLCAWSRKGGHDTQYFGPGTRLTVL.

This clone is a singleton in its sample. The J gene is TRBJ2-7, the V gene TRBV15; 8 nucleotides align to TRBD1. The CDR3 is 14 amino acids. Losses at the gene ends were 4 bases for V and 1 base for J; bases not matched to a gene: 3. CDR1 is LNHNV, CDR2 YYDKDF, per germline (reference sequence). This CDR3 is CATSTQGASYEQYF. The CDR3, as DNA: TGTGCCACCAGCACCCAGGGGGCTTCCTACGAGCAGTACTTC.

The chain uses TRBV6-5 and TRBJ2-1; tentative D call: TRBD1 (8 bases). The length of the CDR3 is 15 residues. V lost 7 bases to trimming and J lost 7 bases, with 20 bases between them. The germline CDR1 and CDR2 sequences are MNHEY and SVGAGI. For the CDR3, the DNA is TGTGCCAGCAACAGGGGGGGGGTAGAATCTAATGAGCAGTTCTTC. Translated: CASNRGGVESNEQFF.

The rearrangement uses TRBV2 and TRBJ2-5; no clear D. This CDR3 contains 13 residues. Germline CDR1 SNHLY, CDR2 FYNNEI. The ends were cut back, 3 bases at V and 2 bases at J, with 7 bases in the middle. CDR3 sequence (DNA): TGTGCCAGCAGTGAGTTACAGCAAGAGACCCAGTACTTC. Residues: CASSELQQETQYF.

The chain joins TRBV5-1 to TRBJ2-1; 8 bases are shared with TRBD2. The CDR3 extends over 16 amino acids. Germline V gene lookup returns CDR1 SGHRS and CDR2 YFSETQ. V dropped 4 bases and J dropped 7; count of bases not matched to a gene: 13. CDR3 sequence reads: CASSNNLAGARNEQFF. The CDR3 DNA reads as TGCGCCAGCAGCAATAACCTAGCGGGCGCCCGGAATGAGCAGTTCTTC.

This chain joins TRBV9 and TRBJ2-7, with D unclear. This CDR3 is 13 amino acids long. V was clipped by 4 bases and J by 2 bases, with 10 bases between them. CDR1 is SGDLS, CDR2 YYNGEE, per germline. The CDR3 spells CASSPEPAYEQYF. CDR3 coding DNA: TGTGCCAGCAGCCCCGAGCCTGCCTACGAGCAGTACTTC. The variable domain in full, completed from reference TRBV9 and TRBJ2-7, reads DSGVTQTPKHLITATGQRVTLRCSPRSGDLSVYWYQQSLDQGLQFLIQYYNGEERAKGNILERFSAQQFPDLHSELNLSSLELGDSALYFCASSPEPAYEQYFGPGTRLTVT.

The J gene is TRBJ2-5, the V gene TRBV30; D may be TRBD2 (6 bases). The J call may not be correct, given that the DNA end is closer to TRBJ2-7. This CDR3 has 14 residues. Looked up from germline, CDR1 is GTSNPN and CDR2 is SVGIG (reference sequence). The CDR3 loop is CAWSVRAGSYEQYF. In DNA form, the CDR3 reads TGTGCCTGGAGTGTACGGGCGGGATCCTACGAGCAGTACTTC.

This chain links TRBV25-1 with TRBJ1-2, with no clear D. Deletions cut 8 bases from V and 7 bases from J, with 11 bases between. Germline-derived CDR1 and CDR2 are MGHDK and SYGVNS. CDR3 length: 11 amino acids. CDR3 sequence: CASGGGSGYTF. DNA of the CDR3: TGTGCCAGCGGCGGAGGATCTGGCTACACCTTC.

The rearrangement links TRBV9 to TRBJ2-7; D is unresolved. This CDR3 has 15 residues. The germline V gene encodes CDR1 SGDLS and CDR2 YYNGEE. V was pared by 0 bases and J by 0 bases, with 10 bases between. In DNA form, the CDR3 reads TGTGCCAGCAGCGTAGGCCCTGAGAGCTCCTACGAGCAGTACTTC. Amino acids: CASSVGPESSYEQYF.

The V call is TRBV5-6, the J call TRBJ2-5, with D possibly being TRBD2 (6 bases). Germline CDR1 SGHDT, CDR2 YYEEEE. CDR3 length: 15 amino acids. The germline V and J ends were trimmed by 7 bases and 1 base, with 17 bases remaining between them. Here the CDR3 DNA reads TGTGCCAGCGAGCAAACGGGGGAGTTCCAAGAGACCCAGTACTTC. Translating gives CASEQTGEFQETQYF.